The rows below give T cell receptor beta chains drawn from one sample of a study of blood T cell repertoires in COVID-19. Clones were sequenced by immunoSEQ multiplex PCR, and TCRdb holds only the in-frame ones, with some missing. The sample yields 300,000 to 400,000 clones, about nine tenths seen once. The sample was peripheral blood. The receptors were sampled from a young man with COVID-19, enrolled during active disease. The CDR3 runs from the conserved cysteine through the conserved F or W. The order of the fields is D gene, V gene, clone size, J gene, CDR3 protein. The D gene is left open where the match is weak. Size is omitted from some rows. Given values are once, few, many or a class for expanded clones.

>TRBD1|TRBV6-2/TRBV6-3|NA|TRBJ1-2
CASTPGQGGYGYTF
>TRBD2|TRBV24-1|NA|TRBJ2-3
CATSDYNSGGEADTQYF
>NA|TRBV6-5|NA|TRBJ2-3
CASSLTGTTDTQYF
>TRBD1|TRBV2|NA|TRBJ1-1
CASSTGQTGGAANTEAFF
>NA|TRBV30|NA|TRBJ1-1
CAWSAPVEANTEAFF
>NA|TRBV4-3|NA|TRBJ1-2
CASSQEIGRYGYTF
>TRBD1|TRBV7-9|NA|TRBJ1-3
CASSFRTGSTSGNTIYF
>NA|TRBV29-1|NA|TRBJ2-5
CSVGWLLYQETQYF
>TRBD1|TRBV7-3|NA|TRBJ1-1
CASSLGVTGGLEAFF
>NA|TRBV2|many|TRBJ1-2
CASRQLYYTF
>TRBD1|TRBV19|NA|TRBJ1-2
CASRGGASYGYTF
>TRBD1|TRBV9|NA|TRBJ2-5
CASSVRPGTGVSRETQYF
>TRBD1|TRBV9|NA|TRBJ2-2
CASSEGVRQGFPGELFF
>TRBD2|TRBV30|NA|TRBJ2-1
CAWTSGSQNEQFF
>NA|TRBV7-2|NA|TRBJ1-2
CASSFRDMIDGYTF